The clone carrying this TCR beta chain was picked up many times. What it binds is not known. This sample is part of a study of identical twins. Notes on the study in general: Twin sharing of out-of-frame TCR alpha was underestimated by models in monozygotic pairs. Insertions were fewer in abundant cord blood beta clonotypes, whereas memory repertoires showed none of this pattern.

From the 5' RACE reads, TCRdb called clonotypes with MiXCR, one entry per CDR3 protein. The sample lists 500,000 to 700,000 distinct CDR3 sequences, about 7.6% occurring once. This sample also belongs to another study, concerning yellow fever vaccine responses in identical twins. That study reports: Twins' vaccine T cell response reportedly seemed partly convergent, partly personalized.

This sequence was found in a woman aged 18-29 years in good health. Material for sequencing was PBMCs.

CDR3 nucleotide sequence: TGCAGTGCTAGAGACAATGACATTCAAGAGACCCAGTACTTC. Amino acid sequence: CSARDNDIQETQYF. The V gene is TRBV20-1, the J gene TRBJ2-5; D gene ambiguous. Germline V gene sequence: CDR1 DFQATT, CDR2 SNEGSKA (reference sequence). This CDR3 region has 14 residues. The V gene lost 0 bases and the J gene lost 2 bases, with 10 bases spanning the gap.